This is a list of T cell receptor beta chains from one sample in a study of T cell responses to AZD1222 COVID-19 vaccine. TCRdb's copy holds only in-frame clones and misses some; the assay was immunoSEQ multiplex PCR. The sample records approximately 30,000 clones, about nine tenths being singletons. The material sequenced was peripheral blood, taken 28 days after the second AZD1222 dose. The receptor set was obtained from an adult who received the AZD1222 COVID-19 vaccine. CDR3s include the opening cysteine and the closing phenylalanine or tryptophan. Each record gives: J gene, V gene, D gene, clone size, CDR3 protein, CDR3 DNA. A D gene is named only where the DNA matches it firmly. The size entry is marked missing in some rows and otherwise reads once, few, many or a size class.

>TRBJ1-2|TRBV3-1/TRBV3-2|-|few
CASSQGVWSNYGYTF
TGTGCCAGCAGCCAAGGAGTCTGGAGTAACTATGGCTACACCTTC
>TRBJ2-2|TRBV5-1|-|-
CASSQNFANTGELFF
TGCGCCAGCAGCCAAAACTTCGCGAACACCGGGGAGCTGTTTTTT
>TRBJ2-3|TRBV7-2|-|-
CASSRLTDTQYF
TGTGCCAGCAGCCGCTTAACAGATACGCAGTATTTT
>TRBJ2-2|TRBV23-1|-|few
CASSQATGAGELFF
TGCGCCAGCAGTCAGGCCACCGGCGCCGGGGAGCTGTTTTTT
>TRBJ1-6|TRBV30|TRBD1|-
CAWTQGQGAAPLHF
TGTGCCTGGACCCAGGGACAGGGCGCGGCACCCCTCCACTTT
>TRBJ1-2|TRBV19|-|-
CASSIDETVYGYTF
TGTGCCAGTAGTATAGATGAAACAGTCTATGGCTACACCTTC
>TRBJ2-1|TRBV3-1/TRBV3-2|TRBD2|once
CASSQSSGGNNEQFF
TGTGCCAGCAGCCAGTCTAGCGGGGGAAACAATGAGCAGTTCTTC
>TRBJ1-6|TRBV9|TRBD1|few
CASSEGQGAYNSPLHF
TGTGCCAGCAGCGAAGGACAGGGGGCCTATAATTCACCCCTCCACTTT
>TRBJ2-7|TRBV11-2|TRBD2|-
CASSLSAAGGPREQYF
TGTGCCAGCAGCTTATCGGCAGCGGGGGGGCCTCGCGAGCAGTACTTC
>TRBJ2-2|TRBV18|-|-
CASSPPVGMNTGELFF
TGTGCCAGCTCACCACCGGTGGGAATGAACACCGGGGAGCTGTTTTTT
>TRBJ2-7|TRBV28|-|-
CASSSGSRVGYF
TGTGCCAGCAGCTCCGGGAGCCGGGTTGGGTACTTC
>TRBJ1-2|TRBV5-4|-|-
CASSLAENANYGYTF
TGTGCCAGCAGCTTGGCGGAAAACGCTAACTATGGCTACACCTTC
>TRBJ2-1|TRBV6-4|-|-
CASSAELGEQFF
TGTGCCAGCAGTGCTGAACTGGGTGAGCAGTTCTTC
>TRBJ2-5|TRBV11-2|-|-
CASSLQGGGWTQYF
TGTGCCAGCAGCTTACAGGGGGGAGGTTGGACCCAGTACTTC
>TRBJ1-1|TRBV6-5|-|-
CASRTTPQGTEAFF
TGTGCCAGCAGAACCACTCCCCAGGGCACTGAAGCTTTCTTT
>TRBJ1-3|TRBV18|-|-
CASSREGSTSGNTIYF
TGTGCCAGCTCCCGGGAAGGGAGCACCTCTGGAAACACCATATATTTT
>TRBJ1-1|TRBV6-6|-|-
CASSKGGTEAFF
TGTGCCAGCAGTAAAGGCGGAACTGAAGCTTTCTTT
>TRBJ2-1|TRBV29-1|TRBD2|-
CSVPGVAGGIDEQFF
TGCAGCGTCCCTGGGGTAGCGGGAGGGATCGATGAGCAGTTCTTC
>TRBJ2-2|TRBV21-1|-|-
CASSKAIPSGWGTGELFF
TGTGCCAGCAGCAAGGCGATTCCATCGGGATGGGGCACCGGGGAGCTGTTTTTT
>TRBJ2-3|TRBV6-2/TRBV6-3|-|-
CASSQRYGTDTQYF
TGTGCCAGCAGTCAACGATACGGCACAGATACGCAGTATTTT
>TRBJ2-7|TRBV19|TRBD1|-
CASSPRDRGTYEQYF
TGTGCCAGTAGCCCCAGGGACAGGGGGACTTACGAGCAGTACTTC
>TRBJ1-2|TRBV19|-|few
CASSISGNYGYTF
TGTGCCAGTAGTATATCTGGGAACTATGGCTACACCTTC
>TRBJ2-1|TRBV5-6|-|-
CASSLFSGSSYNEQFF
TGTGCCAGCAGCCTATTTTCCGGTAGCTCCTACAATGAGCAGTTCTTC
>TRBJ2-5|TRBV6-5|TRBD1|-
CASSGGVETQYF
TGTGCCAGTTCAGGGGGCGTGGAGACCCAGTACTTC
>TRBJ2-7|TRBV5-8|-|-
CASSRGPAYEQYF
TGTGCCAGCAGCCGCGGGCCGGCCTACGAGCAGTACTTC
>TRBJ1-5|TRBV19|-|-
CASNDPRTRHQPQHF
TGTGCCAGTAACGACCCCCGGACCCGTCATCAGCCCCAGCATTTT
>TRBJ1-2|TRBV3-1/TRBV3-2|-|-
CASSQARGHYGYTF
TGTGCCAGCAGCCAAGCTAGGGGCCACTATGGCTACACCTTC
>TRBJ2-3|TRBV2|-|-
CASSTLAFSTDTQYF
TGTGCCAGCAGTACCCTAGCGTTTAGCACAGATACGCAGTATTTT
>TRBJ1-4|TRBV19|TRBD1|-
CAIARGPNEKLFF
TGTGCCATCGCCAGGGGGCCAAATGAAAAACTGTTTTTT
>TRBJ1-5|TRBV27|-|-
CASSYREGGNQPQHF
TGTGCCAGCAGTTATAGGGAAGGGGGCAATCAGCCCCAGCATTTT
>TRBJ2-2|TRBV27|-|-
CASSTGPRALGAHTGELFF
TGTGCCAGCAGTACCGGGCCCCGCGCTCTCGGGGCTCACACCGGGGAGCTGTTTTTT
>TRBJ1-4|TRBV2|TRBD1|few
CASLRLGTENEKLFF
TGTGCCAGCCTCAGACTGGGGACAGAGAATGAAAAACTGTTTTTT
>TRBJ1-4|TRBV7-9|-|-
CASSLRGAEEKLFF
TGTGCCAGCAGCCTTAGAGGGGCAGAAGAAAAACTGTTTTTT
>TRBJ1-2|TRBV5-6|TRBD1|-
CASIFGTEYGYTF
TGTGCCAGCATCTTCGGGACAGAATATGGCTACACCTTC
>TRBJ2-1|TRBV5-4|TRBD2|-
CASSLGLAGAYNEQFF
TGTGCCAGCAGCTTGGGACTAGCGGGGGCCTACAATGAGCAGTTCTTC
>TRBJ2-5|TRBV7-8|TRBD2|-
CASSLQGLAGVETQYF
TGTGCCAGCAGCTTACAAGGACTAGCGGGAGTAGAGACCCAGTACTTC
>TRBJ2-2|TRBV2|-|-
CASSVDDLSNTGELFF
TGTGCCAGCAGTGTGGACGACTTATCGAACACCGGGGAGCTGTTTTTT
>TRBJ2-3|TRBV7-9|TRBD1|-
CASSTPTGEEGTDTQYF
TGTGCCAGCAGCACGCCGACAGGGGAAGAGGGCACAGATACGCAGTATTTT
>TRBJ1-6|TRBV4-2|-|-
CASSQVDNSPLHF
TGTGCCAGCAGCCAAGTGGATAATTCACCCCTCCACTTT
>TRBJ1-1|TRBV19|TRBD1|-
CARGDRGLWNTEAFF
TGTGCCAGGGGAGACAGGGGGCTGTGGAACACTGAAGCTTTCTTT
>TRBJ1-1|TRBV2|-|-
CASSEEQGSRSEAFF
TGTGCCAGCAGTGAAGAGCAGGGAAGTAGGAGTGAAGCTTTCTTT
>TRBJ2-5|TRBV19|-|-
CASSILQGAETQYF
TGTGCCAGTAGTATCCTCCAGGGAGCAGAGACCCAGTACTTC
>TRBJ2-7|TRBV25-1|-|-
CASSRNYEQYF
TGTGCCAGCAGTCGAAACTACGAGCAGTACTTC